Sequencing of this TCR beta chain was carried out in a study of cytomegalovirus exposure and HLA in healthy donors. Germline CDR1 is SNHLY and CDR2 is FYNNEI. CDR3 length: 12 residues. This PCR relied on a set of 60 Vbeta primers and 13 Jbeta primers. The table came from immunoSEQ multiplex PCR; TCRdb's copy has only in-frame clones and leaves some out. The sample has some 110,000 clones; roughly four fifths are singletons. Sequencing was done on a sample of PBMCs. V is TRBV2 and J is TRBJ2-5; 8 nucleotides agree with TRBD1. The J call may be mistaken, given a closer DNA end match to TRBJ2-7. This receptor was taken from a man aged 50-60 years in good health and CMV-seropositive. The CDR3 DNA is TGTGCCAGCAGTCCCGACAGGGGCGAGCAGTACTTC. Protein product: CASSPDRGEQYF.